These T cell receptor beta chains were read from a single sample in a study of CD8+ T cells in alopecia areata. TCRdb's table, derived via immunoSEQ multiplex PCR, lists solely in-frame clones and lacks some. This repertoire shows approximately 180,000 clones, around 60% found once; its top ten account for 1.3%. The specimen comprised CD4+ T cells sorted from blood, sampled around week 50, from a patient treated with tofacitinib. Receptors were obtained from a human donor with alopecia areata. The CDR3 runs from the conserved cysteine through the conserved F or W. A D gene is named only where the DNA matches it firmly. A clone size is listed for some rows: how often the clone was seen (once, few, many), or a class if it is expanded.

clone_size: -; v_call: TRBV15; j_call: TRBJ2-3; d_call: TRBD1; cdr3_aa: CATSARDRRDTQYF; cdr3_nt: TGTGCCACCAGCGCCCGGGACAGGCGAGATACGCAGTATTTT
clone_size: -; v_call: TRBV7-2; j_call: TRBJ1-2; d_call: -; cdr3_aa: CASSLDLGGYTF; cdr3_nt: TGTGCCAGCAGCCTAGATCTGGGGGGCTACACCTTC
clone_size: -; v_call: TRBV20-1; j_call: TRBJ2-7; d_call: -; cdr3_aa: CSARDGTEQYF; cdr3_nt: TGCAGTGCTAGAGATGGGACGGAGCAGTACTTC
clone_size: few; v_call: TRBV10-3; j_call: TRBJ1-1; d_call: TRBD1; cdr3_aa: CAISVTGDTEAFF; cdr3_nt: TGTGCCATCAGTGTTACAGGGGACACTGAAGCTTTCTTT
clone_size: -; v_call: TRBV29-1; j_call: TRBJ2-7; d_call: -; cdr3_aa: CSVARTSDEQYF; cdr3_nt: TGCAGCGTTGCAAGGACCTCCGACGAGCAGTACTTC
clone_size: -; v_call: TRBV30; j_call: TRBJ2-7; d_call: -; cdr3_aa: CAWSSAGYEQYF; cdr3_nt: TGTGCCTGGAGTTCCGCAGGCTACGAGCAGTACTTC
clone_size: -; v_call: TRBV10-3; j_call: TRBJ2-7; d_call: -; cdr3_aa: CATKAGTSTYEQYF; cdr3_nt: TGTGCCACTAAAGCCGGGACTTCAACCTACGAGCAGTACTTC
clone_size: -; v_call: TRBV7-2; j_call: TRBJ2-7; d_call: TRBD1; cdr3_aa: CASSPLGQGPYEQYF; cdr3_nt: TGTGCCAGCAGCCCGCTGGGACAGGGTCCTTACGAGCAGTACTTC
clone_size: few; v_call: TRBV25-1; j_call: TRBJ2-1; d_call: TRBD1; cdr3_aa: CASSRGQDNEQFF; cdr3_nt: TGTGCCAGCAGTAGGGGGCAGGACAATGAGCAGTTCTTC
clone_size: once; v_call: TRBV14; j_call: TRBJ2-2; d_call: -; cdr3_aa: CASSPRQAGELFF; cdr3_nt: TGTGCCAGCAGTCCCCGCCAAGCCGGGGAGCTGTTTTTT